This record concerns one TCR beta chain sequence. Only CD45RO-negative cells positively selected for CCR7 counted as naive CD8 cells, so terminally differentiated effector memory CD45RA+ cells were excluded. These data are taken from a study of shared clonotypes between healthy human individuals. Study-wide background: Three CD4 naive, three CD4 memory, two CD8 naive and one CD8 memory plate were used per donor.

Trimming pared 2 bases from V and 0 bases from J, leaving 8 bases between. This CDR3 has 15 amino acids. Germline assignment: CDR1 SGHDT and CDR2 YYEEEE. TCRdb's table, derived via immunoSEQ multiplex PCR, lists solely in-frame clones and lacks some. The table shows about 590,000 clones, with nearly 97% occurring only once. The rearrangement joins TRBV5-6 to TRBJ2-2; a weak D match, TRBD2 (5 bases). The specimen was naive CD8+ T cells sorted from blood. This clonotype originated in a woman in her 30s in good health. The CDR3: CASSFQRTNTGELFF. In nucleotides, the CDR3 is TGTGCCAGCAGCTTTCAGCGGACGAACACCGGGGAGCTGTTTTTT.